The next 19 T cell receptor beta chains were all read from a single sample in a study of T cells in Graves' hyperthyroidism and ophthalmopathy. Researchers amplified the TCR beta CDR3 regions from RNA transcripts. A first-round RT-PCR of the TCR CDR3 used the HTBI primer set. TCRdb processed the multiplex PCR reads anew with MiXCR; each CDR3 protein has one entry. The sample records hundreds of thousands of distinct CDR3 sequences, over 15% being singletons. The sample consisted of blood. These receptors were obtained from a woman under 30 with Graves' ophthalmopathy.

Ten or more counts support this clonotype. The rearrangement links TRBV12-5 to TRBJ1-1, with D possibly matching TRBD1 (5 bases). This CDR3 has 16 amino acids. Trimming removed 0 bases at V and 4 bases at J, with 15 bases between. The germline V gene has CDR1 LGHNT and CDR2 FRNRAP. CDR3 region: CASGLVLGRVGTEAFF. CDR3 DNA: TGTGCTAGTGGTTTGGTACTTGGCAGGGTTGGCACTGAAGCTTTCTTT.

V gene TRBV4-1 combines with J gene TRBJ1-4; D is perhaps TRBD1 (5 bases). The V end lost 5 bases, the J end lost 5 bases, and 12 bases lay between the germline ends. CDR3 length equals 14 residues. Germline assignment: CDR1 MGHRA and CDR2 YSYEKL. CDR3 bases: TGCGCCAGCAGCTCCCCAGCAGGGAATGAAAAACTGTTTTTT. Its translation: CASSSPAGNEKLFF.

The CDR3 coding sequence is TGTGCCACCAGCAGGGGACCTGAAAAACTGTTTTTT. It is translated as CATSRGPEKLFF. This sequence joins TRBV15 and TRBJ1-4; D is perhaps TRBD1 (5 bases). Trimming took off 3 bases at V and 7 bases at J, with 6 bases between the two ends. CDR1 LNHNV and CDR2 YYDKDF come from the germline V gene (reference sequence). The CDR3 consists of 12 residues.

This chain links TRBV12-3 or TRBV12-4 with TRBJ1-4; D possibly corresponds to TRBD1 (5 bases). With 5 bases removed from V and 5 bases from J, the gap between germline ends came to 12 bases. The length of the CDR3 is 14 residues. CDR3 sequence: CASSLPGGNEKLFF. CDR3 DNA: TGTGCCAGCAGTCTCCCCGGGGGGAATGAAAAACTGTTTTTT.

This clonotype was detected only a few times. This chain connects TRBV5-8 to TRBJ2-6; D may be TRBD1 or TRBD2 (5 bases each). The CDR3 runs to 15 residues. The germline CDR1 and CDR2 sequences are SGHTS and YDEGEE. Trimming left V 2 bases short and J 2 bases short, with 8 bases between. For the CDR3, the DNA is TGTGCCAGCAGCTTCTGGGACCCTGGGGCCAACGTCCTGACTTTC. It is translated as CASSFWDPGANVLTF.

This clonotype came up a few times. The chain combines TRBV24-1 with TRBJ2-3; 8 bases match TRBD2. This CDR3 spans 15 amino acids. V lost 7 bases, J lost 4 bases, and 9 bases stayed unmatched. Germline V CDR1 and CDR2: KGHDR, SFDVKD. CDR3 sequence reads: CATRGTREFPDTQYF. CDR3 bases: TGTGCCACCAGAGGGACTAGGGAGTTTCCAGATACGCAGTATTTT.

This clonotype has ten or more counts. The chain carries TRBV12-3 or TRBV12-4 and TRBJ2-1; no clear D gene. V lost 0 bases and J 6 bases, leaving 9 bases between the germline ends. CDR3 length: 14 amino acids. As DNA, the CDR3 is TGTGCCAGCAGTTTAGCGTTTGACCCCAATGAGCAGTTCTTC. This gives the protein CASSLAFDPNEQFF.

The chain joins TRBV7-9 to TRBJ1-4; TRBD1 matches 10 bases. The J segment lost 9 bases and the V segment lost 4 bases, leaving 8 bases of the junction unmatched. Looked up from germline, CDR1 is SEHNR and CDR2 is FQNEAQ (reference sequence). The CDR3 totals 15 residues. Here the CDR3 reads CASSSGTGEVKKLFF. CDR3 nucleotides: TGTGCCAGCAGCTCCGGGACAGGGGAGGTGAAAAAACTGTTTTTT.

There are many counts of this clonotype. The chain links TRBV5-1 to TRBJ2-7; the match to TRBD1 covers 9 bases. In germline, CDR1 is SGHRS, CDR2 YFSETQ. CDR3 length: 14 amino acids. V lost 4 bases to trimming and J lost 4 bases; unmatched junction nucleotides: 6. CDR3 nucleotides: TGCGCCAGCAGCATAAAGACAGGGGGTTACGAGCAGTACTTC. Its protein is CASSIKTGGYEQYF.

The chain employs TRBV15 and TRBJ1-5; TRBD1 is a possible D gene (5 bases). V lost 1 base and J 6 bases, leaving 7 bases between the germline ends. Germline V CDR1 and CDR2: LNHNV, YYDKDF (reference sequence). The CDR3 length is 13 residues. As DNA, the CDR3 is TGTGCCACCAGCAGAGGTCAGGGTCAGCCCCAGCATTTT. Translated, it gives CATSRGQGQPQHF. The full variable domain, completed using reference TRBV15 and TRBJ1-5, is DAMVIQNPRYQVTQFGKPVTLSCSQTLNHNVMYWYQQKSSQAPKLLFHYYDKDFNNEADTPDNFQSRRPNTSFCFLDIRSPGLGDTAMYLCATSRGQGQPQHFGDGTRLSIL.

There are a few counts of this clonotype. The chain employs TRBV5-1 and TRBJ2-1, with D uncertain. This CDR3 contains 13 residues. The V end lost 2 bases, the J end lost 6 bases, and 9 bases lay between the germline ends. Germline-derived CDR1 and CDR2 are SGHRS and YFSETQ. CDR3 in DNA: TGCGCCAGCAGCTTCACTATTGGCAATGAGCAGTTCTTC. This sequence encodes CASSFTIGNEQFF.

This clonotype was seen only a few times. J is TRBJ1-6 and V is TRBV30; TRBD1 matches 9 bases. Germline assignment: CDR1 GTSNPN and CDR2 SVGIG (reference sequence). The V segment lost 8 bases and the J segment 7 bases; nucleotides outside the gene matches: 3. The CDR3 totals 12 residues. CDR3 region: CAGDRENSPLHF. The CDR3 bases are TGTGCCGGGGACAGGGAGAATTCACCCCTCCACTTT.

This clonotype was seen many times. V is TRBV7-9 and J is TRBJ2-1; 7 bases line up with TRBD2. The CDR3 loop spans 15 amino acids. CDR1 is SEHNR, CDR2 FQNEAQ, per germline (reference sequence). Trimming took 11 bases from V and 2 from J; bases not matched to a gene: 12. The CDR3 DNA reads as TGTGCCGCCCTGGGGGGGGGGGATACCTACAATGAGCAGTTCTTC. It encodes CAALGGGDTYNEQFF.

J is TRBJ2-2 and V is TRBV14; D is tentatively TRBD1 or TRBD2 (7 bases each). CDR3 length: 18 residues. The germline V gene encodes CDR1 SGHDN and CDR2 FVKESK. Trimming left V 4 bases short and J 7 bases short, with 25 bases between. In DNA form, the CDR3 reads TGTGCCAGCAGCCCCAGGGGGGGCCACACGACCGGGAGCGGGGAGCTGTTTTTT. It is translated as CASSPRGGHTTGSGELFF.

This clonotype was observed at least ten times. The rearrangement uses TRBV12-3 or TRBV12-4 and TRBJ1-1, with D unclear. The CDR3 spans 13 residues. V was pared by 5 bases and J by 0 bases, with 7 bases between. In DNA, the CDR3 is TGTGCCAGCAGTGACGGGCTGAACACTGAAGCTTTCTTT. It yields the protein CASSDGLNTEAFF.

The chain couples TRBV4-1 to TRBJ2-5, with TRBD2 as a possible D gene (5 bases). Germline-derived CDR1 and CDR2 are MGHRA and YSYEKL. Trimming removed 1 base at V and 3 bases at J, with 12 bases between. This CDR3 is 15 amino acids long. CDR3 nucleotide sequence: TGCGCCAGCAGCCAAGTCTCTGAGACTAAAGAGACCCAGTACTTC. Translated: CASSQVSETKETQYF.

The genes are TRBV6-5 and TRBJ1-6, with D possibly matching TRBD1 (6 bases). Trimming stripped 0 bases from V and 3 bases from J, with 18 bases between. CDR1 and CDR2 from the germline V gene are MNHEY and SVGAGI. This CDR3 has 19 residues. CDR3 bases: TGTGCCAGCAGTTACTCTCGACAGGTGTCATCGAGCTATAATTCACCCCTCCACTTT. This translates into CASSYSRQVSSSYNSPLHF.

At least ten counts were recorded for this clonotype. The rearrangement links TRBV11-2 to TRBJ1-1, with D perhaps TRBD1 (6 bases). The CDR3 runs 15 residues. Deletions cut 5 bases from V and 5 bases from J, with 18 bases between. Germline CDR1 and CDR2: SGHAT and FQNNGV. The CDR3: CASSQPGAGETEAFF. CDR3 bases: TGTGCCAGCAGCCAGCCGGGGGCGGGAGAAACTGAAGCTTTCTTT.

This clonotype was detected a few times. The V gene is TRBV19, the J gene TRBJ1-1; no reliable D call. The germline V and J ends were trimmed by 4 bases and 0 bases, with 12 bases remaining between them. This CDR3 has 15 amino acids. The V gene's germline CDR1 is LNHDA and CDR2 SQIVND (reference sequence). CDR3 loop: CASSNGGVMNTEAFF. Written as DNA, the CDR3 is TGTGCCAGTAGTAACGGTGGAGTCATGAACACTGAAGCTTTCTTT.